Detailed here is one TCR beta chain. In the original analysis: The authors estimated nucleated cell counts from reference gene primer amplification. Here immunoSEQ multiplex PCR was the method, and the copy in TCRdb shows in-frame clones only, minus some. V and J calls and clone size are copied from that table; D and trimming were computed from the DNA. The sample has some 180,000 clones; under 90% are singletons. Germline CDR1 reads LNHDA; CDR2 reads SQIVND (reference sequence). The ends were cut back, 6 bases at V and 2 bases at J, with 13 bases in the middle. The CDR3 spans 14 residues. The data stem from a study of blood T cell repertoires in COVID-19. Study-level information: Samples came from the United States, Italy and Spain, spanning acute and convalescent COVID-19. From T cells, B-cell-depleted T cells, or PBMCs came the material, which was cDNA or gDNA.

This chain connects TRBV19 to TRBJ1-2; no definite D call. The specimen was peripheral blood. The clonotype was recovered from a human donor in a cohort sampled during active COVID-19. Here the CDR3 DNA reads TGTGCCAGTAGGAAGGGAGTATTGAACTATGGCTACACCTTC. Translation gives CASRKGVLNYGYTF.